This T cell receptor (beta chain) was sequenced for a study of shared clonotypes between healthy human individuals. J lost 4 bases, V lost 0 bases, and 4 bases had no gene match. CDR1 and CDR2 from the germline V gene are SGHNT and YYREEE (reference sequence). The CDR3 runs 15 residues. Profiled with immunoSEQ multiplex PCR; TCRdb holds only in-frame clones, not every one. This sample has more than 2,000,000 clones, with about 92% found just once. This TCR came from a man between 18 and 29 years old in good health. Some clones in this sample may be carry-over from other donors' samples. Sequenced input: naive CD4+ T cells from PBMCs. Subset defined: CD45RA+ positively selected. The genes are TRBV5-4 and TRBJ2-1; TRBD2 matches 7 bases. CDR3 sequence (DNA): TGTGCCAGCAGCTTGGGGCAGGGAGGGTACAATGAGCAGTTCTTC. This translates into CASSLGQGGYNEQFF.